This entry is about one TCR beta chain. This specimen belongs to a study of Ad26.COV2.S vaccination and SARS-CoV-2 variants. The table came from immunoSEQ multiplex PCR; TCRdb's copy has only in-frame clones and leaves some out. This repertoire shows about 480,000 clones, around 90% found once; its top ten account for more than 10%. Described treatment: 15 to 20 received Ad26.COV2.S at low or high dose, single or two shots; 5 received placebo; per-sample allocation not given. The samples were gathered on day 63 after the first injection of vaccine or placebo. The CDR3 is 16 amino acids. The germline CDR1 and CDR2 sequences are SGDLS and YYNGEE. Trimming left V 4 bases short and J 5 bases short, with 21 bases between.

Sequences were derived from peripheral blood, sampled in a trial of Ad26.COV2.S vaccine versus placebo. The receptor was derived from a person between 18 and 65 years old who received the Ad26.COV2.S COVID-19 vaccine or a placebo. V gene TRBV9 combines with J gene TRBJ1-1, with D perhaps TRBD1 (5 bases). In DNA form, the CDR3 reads TGTGCCAGCAGCACCAGTCAGGGCAGGGTAGGTACTGAAGCTTTCTTT. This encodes CASSTSQGRVGTEAFF.